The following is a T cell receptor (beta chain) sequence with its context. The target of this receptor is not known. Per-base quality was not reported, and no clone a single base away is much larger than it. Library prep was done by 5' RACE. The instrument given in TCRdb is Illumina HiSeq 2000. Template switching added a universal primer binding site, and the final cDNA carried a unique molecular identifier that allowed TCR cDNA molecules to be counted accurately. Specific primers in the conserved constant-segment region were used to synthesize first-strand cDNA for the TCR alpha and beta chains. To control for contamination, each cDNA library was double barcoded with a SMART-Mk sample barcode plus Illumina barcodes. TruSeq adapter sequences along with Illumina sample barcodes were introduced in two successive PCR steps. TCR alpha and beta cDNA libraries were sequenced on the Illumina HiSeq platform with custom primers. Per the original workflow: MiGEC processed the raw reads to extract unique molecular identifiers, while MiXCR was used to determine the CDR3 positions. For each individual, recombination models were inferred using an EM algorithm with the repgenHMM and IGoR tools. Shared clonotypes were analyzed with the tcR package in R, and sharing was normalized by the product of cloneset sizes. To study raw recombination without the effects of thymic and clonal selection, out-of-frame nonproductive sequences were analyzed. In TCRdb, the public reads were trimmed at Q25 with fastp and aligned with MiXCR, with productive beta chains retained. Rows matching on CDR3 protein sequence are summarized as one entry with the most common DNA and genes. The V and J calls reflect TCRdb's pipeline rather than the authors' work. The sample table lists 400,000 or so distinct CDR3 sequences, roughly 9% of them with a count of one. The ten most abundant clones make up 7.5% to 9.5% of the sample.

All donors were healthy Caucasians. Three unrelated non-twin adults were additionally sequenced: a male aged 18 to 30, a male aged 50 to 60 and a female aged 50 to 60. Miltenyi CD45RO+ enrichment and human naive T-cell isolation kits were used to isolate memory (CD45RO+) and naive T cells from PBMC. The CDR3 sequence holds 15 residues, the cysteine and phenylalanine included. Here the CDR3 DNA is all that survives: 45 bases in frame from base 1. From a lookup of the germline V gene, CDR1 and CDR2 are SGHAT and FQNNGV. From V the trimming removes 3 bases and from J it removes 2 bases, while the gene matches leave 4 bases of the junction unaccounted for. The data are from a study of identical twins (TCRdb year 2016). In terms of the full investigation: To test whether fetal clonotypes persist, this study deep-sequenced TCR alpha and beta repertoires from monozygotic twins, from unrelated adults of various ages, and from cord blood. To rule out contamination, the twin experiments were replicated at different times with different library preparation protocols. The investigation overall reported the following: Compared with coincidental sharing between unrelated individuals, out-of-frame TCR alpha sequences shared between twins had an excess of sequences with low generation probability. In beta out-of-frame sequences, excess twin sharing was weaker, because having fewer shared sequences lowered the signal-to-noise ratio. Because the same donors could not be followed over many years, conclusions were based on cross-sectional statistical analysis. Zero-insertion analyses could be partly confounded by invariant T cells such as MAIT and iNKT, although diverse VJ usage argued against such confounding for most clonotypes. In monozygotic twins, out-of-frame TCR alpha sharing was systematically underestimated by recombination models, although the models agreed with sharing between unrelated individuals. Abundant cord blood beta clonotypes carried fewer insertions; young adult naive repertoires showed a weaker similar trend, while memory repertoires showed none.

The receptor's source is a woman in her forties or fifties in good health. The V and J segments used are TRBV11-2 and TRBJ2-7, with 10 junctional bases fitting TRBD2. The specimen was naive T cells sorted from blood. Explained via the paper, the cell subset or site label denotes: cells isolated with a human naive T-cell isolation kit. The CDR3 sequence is CASSFGTSVAYEQYF. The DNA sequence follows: TGTGCCAGCAGCTTTGGGACTAGCGTCGCCTACGAGCAGTACTTC. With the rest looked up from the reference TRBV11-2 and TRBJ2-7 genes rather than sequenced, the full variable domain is EAGVAQSPRYKIIEKRQSVAFWCNPISGHATLYWYQQILGQGPKLLIQFQNNGVVDDSQLPKDRFSAERLKGVDSTLKIQPAKLEDSAVYLCASSFGTSVAYEQYFGPGTRLTVT.